This T cell receptor beta chain was recorded in a study of T cell responses to AZD1222 COVID-19 vaccine. The V gene's germline CDR1 is ENHRY and CDR2 SYGVKD. The V segment lost 3 bases and the J segment 0 bases; nucleotides outside the gene matches: 5. The CDR3 consists of 16 residues. Clones were sequenced by immunoSEQ multiplex PCR, and TCRdb holds only the in-frame ones, with some missing. This table has fewer than 110,000 clones, 70% to 90% appearing once. This sample comprised peripheral blood, obtained 28 days after the second AZD1222 dose. V and J are TRBV10-3 and TRBJ2-5; 9 nucleotides match TRBD2. The TCR sequence derives from an adult who received the AZD1222 COVID-19 vaccine. CDR3 in DNA: TGTGCCATCAGTGAATCGCTAGCGGGGCACCAAGAGACCCAGTACTTC. It specifies CAISESLAGHQETQYF.